A selection of T cell receptor beta chains follows, all from one sample in a study of early T cells in non-severe SARS-CoV-2 infection. One entry per CDR3 protein results from TCRdb running MiXCR on the 5' RACE reads. The top ten clones hold about 4.7% of a sample with tens of thousands of distinct CDR3 sequences, approximately 13% of them seen once. Sequencing was done on a sample of whole blood. The receptors were gathered from an adult who was a healthcare worker with PCR-confirmed SARS-CoV-2 infection or an uninfected control (not recorded which). CDR3s include the opening cysteine and the closing phenylalanine or tryptophan.

j_call	v_call	cdr3_aa
TRBJ1-2	TRBV7-2	CASSLNAGYYGYTF
TRBJ1-2	TRBV6-1	CASIPKRGIYDYTF
TRBJ1-2	TRBV7-9	CASSSAVPPNYGYTF
TRBJ2-7	TRBV5-1	CASSFQDRSYEQYF
TRBJ2-5	TRBV18	CASSQELAGGPRETQYF
TRBJ1-2	TRBV7-2	CASSLVGAGDGYTF
TRBJ2-6	TRBV19	CASSPREAVVRGANVLTF
TRBJ2-7	TRBV6-2/TRBV6-3	CASSNYEQYF
TRBJ2-1	TRBV12-3/TRBV12-4	CASSLDNSYNEQFF
TRBJ2-7	TRBV11-1	CASSPDRGSTGQYF
TRBJ2-7	TRBV5-1	CASSSRTGSYEQYF
TRBJ1-5	TRBV11-2	CASSLESNQPQHF
TRBJ2-4	TRBV11-1	CASRGTGALQYF
TRBJ1-2	TRBV6-6	CASIYRDEGGYTF
TRBJ2-7	TRBV20-1	CSARVSYEQYF
TRBJ1-2	TRBV13	CASRGEDYGYTF
TRBJ2-5	TRBV10-3	CAISLGGQTQYF
TRBJ2-1	TRBV19	CASSPTRLLSYNEQFF
TRBJ2-1	TRBV4-1	CASSLPAGGGNNEQFF
TRBJ2-3	TRBV5-1	CASSLSDRVVDTQYF
TRBJ1-1	TRBV20-1	CSASRGYTEAFF
TRBJ2-7	TRBV3-1	CASSQDRLAGASDEQYF
TRBJ1-1	TRBV20-1	CSARDRETEAFF
TRBJ2-7	TRBV7-9	CASSPLLTGVDEQYF
TRBJ2-6	TRBV11-2	CASSLDGIGANVLTF
TRBJ2-7	TRBV7-2	CASSLDRGPYEQYF
TRBJ1-5	TRBV15	CATSRGDRVGDQPQHF
TRBJ1-3	TRBV5-1	CASSPGPGNTIYF
TRBJ1-4	TRBV12-3/TRBV12-4	CASTRFEKLFF
TRBJ2-3	TRBV5-4	CASSLFSLAAVADTQYF
TRBJ2-7	TRBV4-2	CASSQDGPGDRAYEQYF
TRBJ2-7	TRBV7-6	CASSSQGGFYEQYF
TRBJ2-2	TRBV2	CASSFDRVFDTGELFF
TRBJ1-5	TRBV12-3/TRBV12-4	CASSSDRLQPQHF
TRBJ1-2	TRBV12-3/TRBV12-4	CASRSGDGGYTF
TRBJ1-2	TRBV4-1	CASSQEEARTNYGYTF
TRBJ2-3	TRBV5-5	CASSLAGRDTQYF
TRBJ1-1	TRBV2	CANRDREWDTEAFF
TRBJ1-5	TRBV18	CASSPDRGDQPQHF
TRBJ2-1	TRBV7-8	CASSLARGINLYNEQFF
TRBJ1-1	TRBV29-1	CSVGQGSVEAFF
TRBJ2-7	TRBV6-2/TRBV6-3	CASSYGTGGYEQYF
TRBJ2-5	TRBV11-2	CASSPGHKYQETQYF
TRBJ1-6	TRBV27	CASSPRVGISPLHF
TRBJ2-1	TRBV5-1	CASSLVGAGNEQFF
TRBJ1-1	TRBV7-6	CASSLATRLTEAFF